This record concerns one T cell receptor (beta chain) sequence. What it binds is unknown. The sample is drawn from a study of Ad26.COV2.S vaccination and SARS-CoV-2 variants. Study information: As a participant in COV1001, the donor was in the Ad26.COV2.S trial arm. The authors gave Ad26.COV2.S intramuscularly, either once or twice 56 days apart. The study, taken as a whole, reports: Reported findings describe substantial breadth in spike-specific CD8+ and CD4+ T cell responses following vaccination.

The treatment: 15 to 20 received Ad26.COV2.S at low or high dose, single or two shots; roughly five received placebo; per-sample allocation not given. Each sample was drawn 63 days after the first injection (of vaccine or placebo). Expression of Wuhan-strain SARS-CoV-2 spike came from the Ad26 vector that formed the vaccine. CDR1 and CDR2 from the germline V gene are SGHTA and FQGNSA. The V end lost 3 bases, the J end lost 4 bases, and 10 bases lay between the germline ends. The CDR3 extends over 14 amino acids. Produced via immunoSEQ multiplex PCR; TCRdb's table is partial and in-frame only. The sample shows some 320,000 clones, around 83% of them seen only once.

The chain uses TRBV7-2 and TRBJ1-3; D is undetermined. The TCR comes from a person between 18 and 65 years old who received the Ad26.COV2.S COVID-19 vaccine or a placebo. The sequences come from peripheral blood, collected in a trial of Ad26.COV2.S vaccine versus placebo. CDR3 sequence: CASSFENRGNTIYF. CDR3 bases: TGTGCCAGCAGCTTCGAGAATAGGGGAAACACCATATATTTT.